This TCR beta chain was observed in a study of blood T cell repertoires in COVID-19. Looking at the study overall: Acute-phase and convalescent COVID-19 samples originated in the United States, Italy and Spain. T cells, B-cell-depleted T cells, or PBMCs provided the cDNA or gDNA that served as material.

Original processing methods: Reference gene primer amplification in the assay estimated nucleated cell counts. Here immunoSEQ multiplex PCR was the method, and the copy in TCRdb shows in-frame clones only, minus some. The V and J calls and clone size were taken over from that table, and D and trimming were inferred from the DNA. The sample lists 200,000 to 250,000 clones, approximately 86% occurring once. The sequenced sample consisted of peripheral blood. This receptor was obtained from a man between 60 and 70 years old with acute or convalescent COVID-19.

In nucleotides, the CDR3 is TGTGCCAGCAGCGTAGGGACAGGGGGTCGCGGGGAGCAGTTCTTC. It specifies CASSVGTGGRGEQFF. The genes are TRBV5-6 and TRBJ2-1; 11 bases are shared with TRBD1. The trim removed 4 bases at V and 10 bases at J, leaving 10 bases unmatched. Germline loops: CDR1 SGHDT, CDR2 YYEEEE. The CDR3 spans 15 residues.